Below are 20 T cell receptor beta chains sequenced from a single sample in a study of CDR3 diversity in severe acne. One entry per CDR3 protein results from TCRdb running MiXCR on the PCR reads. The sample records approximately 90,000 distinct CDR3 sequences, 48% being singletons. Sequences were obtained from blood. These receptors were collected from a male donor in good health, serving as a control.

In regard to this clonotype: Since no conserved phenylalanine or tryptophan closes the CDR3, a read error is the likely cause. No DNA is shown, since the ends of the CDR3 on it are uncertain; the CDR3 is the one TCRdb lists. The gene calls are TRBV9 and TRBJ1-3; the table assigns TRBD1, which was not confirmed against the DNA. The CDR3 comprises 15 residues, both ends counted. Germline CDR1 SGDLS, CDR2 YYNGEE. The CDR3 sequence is CASSPTTTGWLPLSL.

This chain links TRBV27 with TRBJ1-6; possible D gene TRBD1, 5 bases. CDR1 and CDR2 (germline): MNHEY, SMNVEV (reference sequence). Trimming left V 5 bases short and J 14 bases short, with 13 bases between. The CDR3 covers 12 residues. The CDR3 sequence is CASSPRGGALHF. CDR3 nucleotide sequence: TGTGCCAGCAGTCCCCGGGGAGGGGCCCTCCACTTT.

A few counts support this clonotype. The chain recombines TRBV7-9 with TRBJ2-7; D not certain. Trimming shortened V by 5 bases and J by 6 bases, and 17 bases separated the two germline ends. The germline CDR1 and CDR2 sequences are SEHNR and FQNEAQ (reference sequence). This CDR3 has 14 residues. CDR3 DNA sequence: TGTGCCAGCAGCCCCGGACGGGTAGTACCCGAGCAGTACTTC. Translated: CASSPGRVVPEQYF.

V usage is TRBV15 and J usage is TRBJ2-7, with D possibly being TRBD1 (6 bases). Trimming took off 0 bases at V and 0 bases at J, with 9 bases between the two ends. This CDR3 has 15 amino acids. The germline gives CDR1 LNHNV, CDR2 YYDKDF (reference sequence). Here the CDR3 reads CATSREIGGSYEQYF. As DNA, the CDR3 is TGTGCCACCAGCAGAGAGATAGGGGGCTCCTACGAGCAGTACTTC.

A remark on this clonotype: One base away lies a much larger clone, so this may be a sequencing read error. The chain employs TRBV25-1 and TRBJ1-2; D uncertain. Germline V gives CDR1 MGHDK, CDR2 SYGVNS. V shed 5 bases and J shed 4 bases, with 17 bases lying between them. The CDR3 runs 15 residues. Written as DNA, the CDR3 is TGTGCCAGCAGTAACCCCTTGACAAGAACCTATGGCTACACCTTC. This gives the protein CASSNPLTRTYGYTF.

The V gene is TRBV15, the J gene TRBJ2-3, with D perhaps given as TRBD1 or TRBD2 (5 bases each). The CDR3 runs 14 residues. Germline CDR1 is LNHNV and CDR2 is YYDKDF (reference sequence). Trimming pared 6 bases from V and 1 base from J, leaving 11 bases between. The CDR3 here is CATRGDGGTDTQYF. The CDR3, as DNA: TGTGCCACCAGAGGGGACGGGGGCACAGATACGCAGTATTTT.

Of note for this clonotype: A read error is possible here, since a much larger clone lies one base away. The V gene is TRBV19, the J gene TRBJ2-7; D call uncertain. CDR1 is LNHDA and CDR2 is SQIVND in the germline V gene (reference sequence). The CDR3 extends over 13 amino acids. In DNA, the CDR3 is TGTGCCAGTAGTATAGCGACCAACTACGAGCGGTACTTC. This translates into CASSIATNYERYF.

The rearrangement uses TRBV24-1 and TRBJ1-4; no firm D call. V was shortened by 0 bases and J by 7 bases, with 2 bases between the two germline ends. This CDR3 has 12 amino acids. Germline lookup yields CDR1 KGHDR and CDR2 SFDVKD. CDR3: CATSDLGEKLFF. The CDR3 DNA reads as TGTGCCACCAGTGATTTGGGTGAAAAACTGTTTTTT.

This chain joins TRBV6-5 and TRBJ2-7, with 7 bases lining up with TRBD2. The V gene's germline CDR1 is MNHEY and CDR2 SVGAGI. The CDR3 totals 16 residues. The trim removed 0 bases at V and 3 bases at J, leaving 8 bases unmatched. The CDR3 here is CASSYSFGGRGYEQYF. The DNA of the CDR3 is TGTGCCAGCAGTTACTCCTTTGGCGGGAGAGGCTACGAGCAGTACTTC.

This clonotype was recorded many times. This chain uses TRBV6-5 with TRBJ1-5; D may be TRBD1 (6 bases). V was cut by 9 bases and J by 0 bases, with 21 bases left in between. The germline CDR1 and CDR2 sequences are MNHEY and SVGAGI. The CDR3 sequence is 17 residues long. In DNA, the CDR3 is TGTGCCAGTACCGAACAGACAGGAGCCTATAGCAATCAGCCCCAGCATTTT. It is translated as CASTEQTGAYSNQPQHF.

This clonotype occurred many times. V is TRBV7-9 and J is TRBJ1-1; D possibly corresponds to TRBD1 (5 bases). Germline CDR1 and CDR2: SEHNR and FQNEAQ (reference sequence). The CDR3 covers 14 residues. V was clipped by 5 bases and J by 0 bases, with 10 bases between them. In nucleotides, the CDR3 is TGTGCCAGCAGCCGGGGACTTATGAACACTGAAGCTTTCTTT. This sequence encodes CASSRGLMNTEAFF. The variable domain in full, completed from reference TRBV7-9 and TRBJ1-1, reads DTGVSQNPRHKITKRGQNVTFRCDPISEHNRLYWYRQTLGQGPEFLTYFQNEAQLEKSRLLSDRFSAERPKGSFSTLEIQRTEQGDSAMYLCASSRGLMNTEAFFGQGTRLTVV.

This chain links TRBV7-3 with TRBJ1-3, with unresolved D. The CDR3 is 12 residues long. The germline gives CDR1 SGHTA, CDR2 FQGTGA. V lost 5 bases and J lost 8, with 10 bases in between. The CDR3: CASSQTGYTIYF. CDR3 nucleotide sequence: TGTGCCAGCAGCCAAACTGGGTACACCATATATTTT.

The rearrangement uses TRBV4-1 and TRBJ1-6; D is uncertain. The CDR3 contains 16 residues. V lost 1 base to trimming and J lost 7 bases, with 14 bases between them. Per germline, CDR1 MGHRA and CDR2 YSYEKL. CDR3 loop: CASSQVPGEENSPLHF. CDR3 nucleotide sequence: TGCGCCAGCAGCCAAGTACCGGGAGAAGAAAATTCACCCCTCCACTTT.

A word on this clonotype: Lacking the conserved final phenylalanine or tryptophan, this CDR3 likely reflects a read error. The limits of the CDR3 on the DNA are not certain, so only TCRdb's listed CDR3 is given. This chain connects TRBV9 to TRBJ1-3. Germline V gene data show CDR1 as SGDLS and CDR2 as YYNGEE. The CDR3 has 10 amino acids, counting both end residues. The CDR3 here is CASSGEPPKS.

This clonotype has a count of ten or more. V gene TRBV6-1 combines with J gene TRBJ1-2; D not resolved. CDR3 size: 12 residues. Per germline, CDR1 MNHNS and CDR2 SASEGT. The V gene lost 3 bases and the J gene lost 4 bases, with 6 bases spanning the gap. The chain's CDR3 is CASSDEVYGYTF. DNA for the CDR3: TGTGCCAGCAGTGACGAGGTCTATGGCTACACCTTC.

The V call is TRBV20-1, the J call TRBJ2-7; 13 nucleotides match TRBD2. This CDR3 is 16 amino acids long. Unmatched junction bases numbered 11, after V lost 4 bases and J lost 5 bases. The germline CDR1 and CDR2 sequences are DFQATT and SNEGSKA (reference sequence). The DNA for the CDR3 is TGCAGTGCTACAGGACTAGCGGGAGAAATCGTCCACGAGCAGTACTTC. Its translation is CSATGLAGEIVHEQYF.

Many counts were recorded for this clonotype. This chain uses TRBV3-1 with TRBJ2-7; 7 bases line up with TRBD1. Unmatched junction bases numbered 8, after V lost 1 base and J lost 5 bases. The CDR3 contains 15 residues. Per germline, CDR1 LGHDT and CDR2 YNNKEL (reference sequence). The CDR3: CASSQAPGQGDEQYF. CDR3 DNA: TGTGCCAGCAGCCAAGCCCCCGGGCAGGGGGACGAGCAGTACTTC.

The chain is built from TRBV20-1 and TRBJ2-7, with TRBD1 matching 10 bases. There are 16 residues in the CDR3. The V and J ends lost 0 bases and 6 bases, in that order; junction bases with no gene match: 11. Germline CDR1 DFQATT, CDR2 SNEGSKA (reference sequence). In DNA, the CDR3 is TGCAGTGCTAGAGATGGGGAAGGGACAGGGGCCGGCGAGCAGTACTTC. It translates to CSARDGEGTGAGEQYF.

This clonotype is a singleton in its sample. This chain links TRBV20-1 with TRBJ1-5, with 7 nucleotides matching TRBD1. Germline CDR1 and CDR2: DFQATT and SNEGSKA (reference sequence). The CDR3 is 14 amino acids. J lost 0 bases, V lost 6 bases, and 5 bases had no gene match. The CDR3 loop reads CSARDSASNQPQHF. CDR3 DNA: TGCAGTGCCAGGGACAGCGCTAGCAATCAGCCCCAGCATTTT.

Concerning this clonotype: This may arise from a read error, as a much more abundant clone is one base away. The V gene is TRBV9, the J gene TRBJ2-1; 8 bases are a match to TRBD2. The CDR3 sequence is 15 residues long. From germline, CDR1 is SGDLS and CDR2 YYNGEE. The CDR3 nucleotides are TGTGCCAGCGCCGGGGGGGGGGACCCCTACAGTGAGCAGTTCTTC. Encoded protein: CASAGGGDPYSEQFF.